The clone carrying this T cell receptor (beta chain) occurred many times. This sample was taken from a study of T cells after yellow fever vaccination. 5'RACE template switching added a universal primer site and UMIs to TCR cDNA. Each CDR3 protein is one row after TCRdb ran MiXCR on the 5' RACE reads. The sample comprises hundreds of thousands of distinct CDR3 sequences, around 3.6% of which are singletons, and about a quarter rests with the top ten. Sequencing used PBMCs, obtained on the day of the yellow fever booster vaccination. The sequence derives from a man aged 18 to 30 who received the YFV17D yellow fever vaccine.

The CDR3 is CSVAPWTGASYEQYF. CDR3 bases: TGCAGCGTGGCCCCCTGGACAGGAGCCTCCTACGAGCAGTACTTC. The J gene is TRBJ2-7, the V gene TRBV29-1; 7 bases are shared with TRBD1. This CDR3 is built from 15 residues. V dropped 6 bases and J dropped 0; count of bases not matched to a gene: 11. Germline V gene data show CDR1 as SQVTM and CDR2 as ANQGSEA.